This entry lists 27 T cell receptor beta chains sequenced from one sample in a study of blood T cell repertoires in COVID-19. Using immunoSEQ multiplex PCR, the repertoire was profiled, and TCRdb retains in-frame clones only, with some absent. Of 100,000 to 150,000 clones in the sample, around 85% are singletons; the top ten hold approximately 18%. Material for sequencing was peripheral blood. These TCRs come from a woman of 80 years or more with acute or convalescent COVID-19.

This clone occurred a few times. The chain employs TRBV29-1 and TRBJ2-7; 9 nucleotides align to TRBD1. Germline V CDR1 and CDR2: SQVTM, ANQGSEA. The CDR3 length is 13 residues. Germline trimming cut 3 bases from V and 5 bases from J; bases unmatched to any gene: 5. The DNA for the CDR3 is TGCAGCGTTGACAGGGGACAGGGTGACGAGCAGTACTTC. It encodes CSVDRGQGDEQYF.

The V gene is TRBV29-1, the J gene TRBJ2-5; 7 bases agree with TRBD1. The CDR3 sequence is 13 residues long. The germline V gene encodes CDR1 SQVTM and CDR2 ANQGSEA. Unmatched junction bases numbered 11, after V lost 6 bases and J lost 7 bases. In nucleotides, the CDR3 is TGCAGCGTCCAAACCGGGACAGTCGGGACCCAGTACTTC. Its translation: CSVQTGTVGTQYF.

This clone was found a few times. CDR3 protein: CASSGQSSGNTIYF. CDR3 nucleotide sequence: TGTGCCAGCTCGGGACAGAGCTCTGGAAACACCATATATTTT. V gene TRBV18 combines with J gene TRBJ1-3; the match to TRBD1 covers 7 bases. This CDR3 is 14 amino acids long. Germline trimming cut 6 bases from V and 0 bases from J; bases unmatched to any gene: 2. Germline CDR1 is KGHSH and CDR2 is LQKENI.

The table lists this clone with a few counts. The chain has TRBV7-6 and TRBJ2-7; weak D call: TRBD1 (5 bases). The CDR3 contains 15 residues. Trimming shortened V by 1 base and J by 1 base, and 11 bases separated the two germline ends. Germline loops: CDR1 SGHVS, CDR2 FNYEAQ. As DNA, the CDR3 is TGTGCCAGCAGCTTAGTGCAGGGCCATTCCTACGAGCAGTACTTC. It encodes CASSLVQGHSYEQYF. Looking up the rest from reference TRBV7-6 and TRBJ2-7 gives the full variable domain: GAGVSQSPRYKVTKRGQDVALRCDPISGHVSLYWYRQALGQGPEFLTYFNYEAQQDKSGLPNDRFSAERPEGSISTLTIQRTEQRDSAMYRCASSLVQGHSYEQYFGPGTRLTVT.

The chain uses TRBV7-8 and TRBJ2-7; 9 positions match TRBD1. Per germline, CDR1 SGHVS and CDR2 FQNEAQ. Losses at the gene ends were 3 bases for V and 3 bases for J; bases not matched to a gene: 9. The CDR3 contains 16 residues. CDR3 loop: CASSFMAGTGNYEQYF. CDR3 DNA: TGTGCCAGCAGCTTTATGGCCGGGACAGGGAACTACGAGCAGTACTTC.

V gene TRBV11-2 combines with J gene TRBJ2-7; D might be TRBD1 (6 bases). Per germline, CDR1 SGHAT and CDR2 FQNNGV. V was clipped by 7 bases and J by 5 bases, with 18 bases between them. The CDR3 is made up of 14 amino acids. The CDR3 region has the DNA TGTGCCAGCATCGATCTGGGGCAGGGGAACGAGCAGTACTTC. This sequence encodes CASIDLGQGNEQYF.

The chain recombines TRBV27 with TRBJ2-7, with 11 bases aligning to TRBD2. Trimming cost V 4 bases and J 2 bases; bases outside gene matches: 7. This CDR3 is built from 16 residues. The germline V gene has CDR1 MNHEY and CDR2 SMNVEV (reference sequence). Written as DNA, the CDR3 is TGTGCCAGCAGTTCCCGCACTAGCGGGAGAACCTACGAGCAGTACTTC. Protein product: CASSSRTSGRTYEQYF.

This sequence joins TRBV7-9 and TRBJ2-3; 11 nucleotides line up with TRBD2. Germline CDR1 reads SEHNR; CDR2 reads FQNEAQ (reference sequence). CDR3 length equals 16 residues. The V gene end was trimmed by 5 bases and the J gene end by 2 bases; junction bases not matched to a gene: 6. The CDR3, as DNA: TGTGCCAGCAGCCCGGGACTAGCGGTATACACAGATACGCAGTATTTT. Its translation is CASSPGLAVYTDTQYF.

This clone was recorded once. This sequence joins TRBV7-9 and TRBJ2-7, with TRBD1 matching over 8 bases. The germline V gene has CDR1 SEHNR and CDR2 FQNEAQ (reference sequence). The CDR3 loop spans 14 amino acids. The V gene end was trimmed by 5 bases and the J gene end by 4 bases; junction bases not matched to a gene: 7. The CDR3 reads CASSRQGSDYEQYF. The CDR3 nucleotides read TGTGCCAGCAGCCGACAGGGGAGCGATTACGAGCAGTACTTC.

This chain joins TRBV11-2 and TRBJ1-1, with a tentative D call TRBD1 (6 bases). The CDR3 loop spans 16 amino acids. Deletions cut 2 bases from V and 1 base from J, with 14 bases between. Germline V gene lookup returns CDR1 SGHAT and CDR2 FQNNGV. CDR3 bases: TGTGCCAGCAGCTTACGACTTGGACAGAGGAACACTGAAGCTTTCTTT. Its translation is CASSLRLGQRNTEAFF.

The CDR3 loop is CASSQGGHEGLGYNEQFF. CDR3 nucleotides: TGCGCCAGCAGCCAAGGGGGGCATGAGGGGTTGGGCTACAATGAGCAGTTCTTC. This chain joins TRBV4-3 and TRBJ2-1, with D possibly being TRBD1 (6 bases). Germline lookup yields CDR1 LGHNA and CDR2 YSLEER. The CDR3 sequence is 18 residues long. V lost 1 base and J lost 3, with 19 bases in between.

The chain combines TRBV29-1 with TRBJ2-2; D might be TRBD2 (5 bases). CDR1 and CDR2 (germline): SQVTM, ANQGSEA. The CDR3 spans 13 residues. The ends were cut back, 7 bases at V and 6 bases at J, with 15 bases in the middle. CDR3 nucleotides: TGCAGCGCACAACAAGGAGGAGCCGGGGAGCTGTTTTTT. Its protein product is CSAQQGGAGELFF.

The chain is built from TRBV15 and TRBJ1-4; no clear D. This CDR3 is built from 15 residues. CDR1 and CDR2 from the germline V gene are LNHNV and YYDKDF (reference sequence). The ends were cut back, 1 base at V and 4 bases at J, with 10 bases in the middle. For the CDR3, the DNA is TGTGCCACCAGCAGAGGACACCAACTTAATGAAAAACTGTTTTTT. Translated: CATSRGHQLNEKLFF.

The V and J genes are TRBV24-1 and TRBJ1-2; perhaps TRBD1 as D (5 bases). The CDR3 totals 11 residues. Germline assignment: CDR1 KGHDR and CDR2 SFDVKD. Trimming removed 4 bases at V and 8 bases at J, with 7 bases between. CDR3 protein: CATSEGLGYTF. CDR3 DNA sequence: TGTGCCACCAGTGAGGGGCTGGGCTACACCTTC.

The CDR3 loop is CASSPVGPGSYEQYF. In nucleotides, the CDR3 is TGTGCCAGCAGCCCAGTGGGGCCAGGCTCCTACGAGCAGTACTTC. The chain combines TRBV7-2 with TRBJ2-7, with D possibly matching TRBD1 (5 bases). The CDR3 runs to 15 residues. Trimming removed 5 bases from V and 0 bases from J, with 14 bases in between. CDR1 is SGHTA and CDR2 is FQGNSA in the germline V gene.

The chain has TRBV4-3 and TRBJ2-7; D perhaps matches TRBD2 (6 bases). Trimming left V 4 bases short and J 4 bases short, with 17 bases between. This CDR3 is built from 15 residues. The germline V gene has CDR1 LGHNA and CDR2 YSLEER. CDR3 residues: CASSLGASDIYEQYF. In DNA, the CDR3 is TGCGCCAGCAGCCTAGGGGCTAGCGACATATACGAGCAGTACTTC.

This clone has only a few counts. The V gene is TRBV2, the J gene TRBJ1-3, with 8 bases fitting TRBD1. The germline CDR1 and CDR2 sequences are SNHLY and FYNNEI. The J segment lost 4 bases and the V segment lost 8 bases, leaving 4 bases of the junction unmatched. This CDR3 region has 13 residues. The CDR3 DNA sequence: TGTGCCAGCCAGGGGGCGTCGGGAAACACCATATATTTT. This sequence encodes CASQGASGNTIYF. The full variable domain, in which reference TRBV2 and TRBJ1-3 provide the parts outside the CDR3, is EPEVTQTPSHQVTQMGQEVILRCVPISNHLYFYWYRQILGQKVEFLVSFYNNEISEKSEIFDDQFSVERPDGSNFTLKIRSTKLEDSAMYFCASQGASGNTIYFGEGSWLTVV.

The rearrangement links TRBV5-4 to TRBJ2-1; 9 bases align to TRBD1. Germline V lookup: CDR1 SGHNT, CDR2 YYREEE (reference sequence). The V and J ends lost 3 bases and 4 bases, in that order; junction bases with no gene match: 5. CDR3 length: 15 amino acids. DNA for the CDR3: TGTGCCAGCAGCTCCCGGGACAGGGCTTACAATGAGCAGTTCTTC. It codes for CASSSRDRAYNEQFF.

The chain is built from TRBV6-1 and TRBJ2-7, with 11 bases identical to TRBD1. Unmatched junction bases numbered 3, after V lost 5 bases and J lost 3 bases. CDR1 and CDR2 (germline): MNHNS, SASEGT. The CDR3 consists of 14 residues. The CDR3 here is CASSYGTGGYEQYF. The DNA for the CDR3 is TGTGCCAGCAGTTATGGGACAGGGGGCTACGAGCAGTACTTC.

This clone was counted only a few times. CDR3 loop: CSVASGNYEQYF. The DNA for the CDR3 is TGCAGCGTTGCCAGCGGGAACTACGAGCAGTACTTC. The rearrangement joins TRBV29-1 to TRBJ2-7, with 7 bases lining up with TRBD2. V shed 4 bases, J shed 3 bases, and the junction held 3 bases outside the gene matches. Germline loops: CDR1 SQVTM, CDR2 ANQGSEA. The CDR3 spans 12 residues.

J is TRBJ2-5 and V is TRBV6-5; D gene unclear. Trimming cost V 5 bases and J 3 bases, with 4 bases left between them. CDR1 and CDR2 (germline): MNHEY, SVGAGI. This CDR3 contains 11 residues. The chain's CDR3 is CASSQKETQYF. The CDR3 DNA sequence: TGTGCCAGCAGTCAGAAAGAGACCCAGTACTTC.

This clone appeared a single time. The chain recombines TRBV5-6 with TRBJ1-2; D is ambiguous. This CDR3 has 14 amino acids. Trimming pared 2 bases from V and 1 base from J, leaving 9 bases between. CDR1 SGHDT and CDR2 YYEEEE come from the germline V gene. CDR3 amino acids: CASSFSAGNYGYTF. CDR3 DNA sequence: TGTGCCAGCAGCTTTTCTGCGGGTAACTATGGCTACACCTTC.

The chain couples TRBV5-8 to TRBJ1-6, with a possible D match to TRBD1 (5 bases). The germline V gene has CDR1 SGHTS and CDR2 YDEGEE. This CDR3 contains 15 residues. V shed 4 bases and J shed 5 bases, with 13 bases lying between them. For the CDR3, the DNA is TGTGCCAGCAGCCCGACGCGGGGGAATAATTCACCCCTCCACTTT. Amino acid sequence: CASSPTRGNNSPLHF.

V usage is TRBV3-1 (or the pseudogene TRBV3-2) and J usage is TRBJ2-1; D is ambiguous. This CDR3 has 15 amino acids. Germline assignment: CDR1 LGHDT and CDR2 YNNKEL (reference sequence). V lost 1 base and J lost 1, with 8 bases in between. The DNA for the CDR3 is TGTGCCAGCAGCCAAGCCAGCGAATCCTACAATGAGCAGTTCTTC. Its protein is CASSQASESYNEQFF.

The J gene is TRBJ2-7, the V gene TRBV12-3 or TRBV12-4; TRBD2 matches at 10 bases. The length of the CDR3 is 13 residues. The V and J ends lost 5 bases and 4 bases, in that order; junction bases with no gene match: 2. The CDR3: CASSLSGGYEQYF. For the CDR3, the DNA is TGTGCCAGCAGTCTTAGCGGGGGGTACGAGCAGTACTTC.

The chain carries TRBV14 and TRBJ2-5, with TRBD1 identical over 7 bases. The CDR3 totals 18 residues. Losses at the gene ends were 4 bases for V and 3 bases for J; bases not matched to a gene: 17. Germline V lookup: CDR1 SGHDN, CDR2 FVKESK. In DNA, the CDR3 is TGTGCCAGCAGCCTCCTCAGGGGCTCAAGGGGGCTCAAAGAGACCCAGTACTTC. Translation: CASSLLRGSRGLKETQYF.

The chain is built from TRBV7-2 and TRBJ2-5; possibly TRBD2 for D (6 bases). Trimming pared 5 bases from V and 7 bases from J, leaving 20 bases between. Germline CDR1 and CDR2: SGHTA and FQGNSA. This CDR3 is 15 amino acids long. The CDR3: CASSTGTLTEGTQYF. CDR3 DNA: TGTGCCAGCAGCACCGGGACTTTGACCGAGGGGACCCAGTACTTC.